Listed below are T cell receptor beta chains from one sample, sequenced in a study of shared clonotypes between healthy human individuals. Sequencing used immunoSEQ multiplex PCR; TCRdb keeps in-frame clones, though not all of them. Of about half a million clones in the sample, about 80% were seen once. Sequenced sample: PBMCs. The receptors originated from a woman between 40 and 50 years old in good health. Some clones in this sample may be carry-over from other donors' samples. CDR3s leave out the opening cysteine and the closing phenylalanine or tryptophan. D genes are given only for firm matches.

V	D	J	CDR3
TRBV29-1	-	TRBJ2-3	SVLGGRADTQY
TRBV13	TRBD2	TRBJ2-7	ASSRSGRGTYEQY
TRBV29-1	TRBD1	TRBJ1-2	SVQLDRNYGYT
TRBV4-1	-	TRBJ2-1	ASSQVGHRNEQF
TRBV29-1	-	TRBJ2-1	SVDDDNEQF
TRBV11-2	-	TRBJ2-7	ASSLGRQYSYEQY
TRBV7-9	-	TRBJ2-7	ASSQEGPTEPTYEQY
TRBV2	TRBD2	TRBJ2-7	ASTLQTGRGGEQY
TRBV5-1	TRBD1	TRBJ2-5	ASSLAGQYQETQY
TRBV10-2	TRBD2	TRBJ2-3	ASRRLAVNTDTQY
TRBV7-7	-	TRBJ1-1	ASSREMNTEAF
TRBV5-4	-	TRBJ1-6	ASRRQGAEGDSPLH
TRBV6-5	-	TRBJ2-1	ASSYSGYNEQF
TRBV2	TRBD2	TRBJ2-7	ASSVTSGGPYEQY
TRBV2	-	TRBJ2-1	ASSDVYYEQF
TRBV6-5	TRBD1	TRBJ2-7	ASSYRDRAYEQY
TRBV18	-	TRBJ2-7	ASSSSRSLLGHEQY
TRBV2	-	TRBJ2-1	ASSLSSYNEQF
TRBV6-1	-	TRBJ2-7	ASSAEQTYEQY
TRBV28	-	TRBJ1-1	ASSFLHWSETDSQNTEAF
TRBV5-1	TRBD1	TRBJ1-3	ASSSTGTGEGNTIY
TRBV5-5	-	TRBJ1-2	ASSLTQGADGYT
TRBV5-1	TRBD2	TRBJ2-5	ASSLALAGDGETQY
TRBV20-1	-	TRBJ1-2	SARRGDGYT
TRBV7-9	-	TRBJ2-1	ASSSLDRLPLREQF
TRBV5-1	-	TRBJ2-3	ASSLARDTDTQY
TRBV5-1	TRBD1	TRBJ2-3	ASSLVPRQGGTDTQY
TRBV7-8	-	TRBJ1-3	ASSLGTTGNTIY
TRBV7-3	TRBD1	TRBJ1-1	ASSAYRGMNTEAF
TRBV5-8	TRBD1	TRBJ1-6	ASSFPGQGRSPLH
TRBV15	TRBD2	TRBJ2-2	ATSRELSGRNTGELF
TRBV5-1	TRBD2	TRBJ2-3	ASSLGGRGGTDTQY
TRBV5-1	-	TRBJ2-7	ASSPPSDEQY
TRBV7-3	-	TRBJ1-2	ASSLNGGEGYT
TRBV7-6	TRBD2	TRBJ2-5	ASSLRSSGSETQY
TRBV6-1	-	TRBJ1-3	ASSRGYSGNTIY
TRBV5-1	-	TRBJ2-5	ASSPIEETQY
TRBV11-2	-	TRBJ1-3	ASSLAGAGNTIY
TRBV10-1	TRBD2	TRBJ2-7	ASSEGGLGDEQY